This T cell receptor (beta chain) was recovered during a study of blood T cell repertoires in COVID-19. Turning to the study itself: In each case, the material was cDNA or gDNA derived from T cells, B-cell-depleted T cells, or PBMCs.

Unmatched junction bases numbered 10, after V lost 4 bases and J lost 4 bases. The CDR3 contains 16 residues. The germline V gene encodes CDR1 SGHRS and CDR2 YFSETQ. Method: immunoSEQ multiplex PCR; TCRdb's copy keeps in-frame clones and lacks some. The sample includes under 350,000 clones, roughly 91% seen only once; the top ten take roughly 5.1%. J is TRBJ2-2 and V is TRBV5-1; 7 nucleotides align to TRBD1. The sequenced sample was peripheral blood. The sequence derives from a man in his forties with acute or convalescent COVID-19. The CDR3 is CASSPWDSLSTGELFF. CDR3 bases: TGCGCCAGCAGCCCATGGGACAGCTTAAGCACCGGGGAGCTGTTTTTT.